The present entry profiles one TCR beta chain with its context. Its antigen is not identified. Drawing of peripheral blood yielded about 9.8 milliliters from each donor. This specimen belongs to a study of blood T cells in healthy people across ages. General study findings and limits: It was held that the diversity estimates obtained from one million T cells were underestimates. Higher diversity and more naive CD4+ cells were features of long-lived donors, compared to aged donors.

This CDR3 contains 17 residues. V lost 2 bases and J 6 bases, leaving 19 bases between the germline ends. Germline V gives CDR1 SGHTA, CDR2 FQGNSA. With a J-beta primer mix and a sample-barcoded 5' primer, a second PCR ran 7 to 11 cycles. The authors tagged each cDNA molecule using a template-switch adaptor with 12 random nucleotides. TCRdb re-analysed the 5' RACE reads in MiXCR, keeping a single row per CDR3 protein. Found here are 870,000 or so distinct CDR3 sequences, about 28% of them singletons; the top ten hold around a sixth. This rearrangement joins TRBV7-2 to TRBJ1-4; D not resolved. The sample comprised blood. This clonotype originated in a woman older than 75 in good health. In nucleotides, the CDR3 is TGTGCCAGCAGCTTAACGTTGGCCTCTCCGGGAGATGAAAAACTGTTTTTT. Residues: CASSLTLASPGDEKLFF.